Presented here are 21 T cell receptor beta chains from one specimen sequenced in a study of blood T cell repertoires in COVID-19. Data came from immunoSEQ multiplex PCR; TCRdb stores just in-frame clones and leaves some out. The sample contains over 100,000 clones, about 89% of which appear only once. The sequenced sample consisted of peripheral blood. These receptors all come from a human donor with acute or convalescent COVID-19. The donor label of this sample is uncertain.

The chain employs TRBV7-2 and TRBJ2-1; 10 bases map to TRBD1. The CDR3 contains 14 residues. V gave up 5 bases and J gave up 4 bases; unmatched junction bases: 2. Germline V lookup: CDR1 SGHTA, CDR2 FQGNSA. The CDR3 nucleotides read TGTGCCAGCAGCCCGGGACAGGGGTACAATGAGCAGTTCTTC. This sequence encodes CASSPGQGYNEQFF. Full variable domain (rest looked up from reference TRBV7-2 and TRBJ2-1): GAGVSQSPSNKVTEKGKDVELRCDPISGHTALYWYRQSLGQGLEFLIYFQGNSAPDKSGLPSDRFSAERTGGSVSTLTIQRTQQEDSAVYLCASSPGQGYNEQFFGPGTRLTVL.

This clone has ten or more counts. CDR3 sequence: CASSIFAGALYEQYF. CDR3 nucleotides: TGTGCCAGTAGTATTTTTGCGGGAGCCCTCTACGAGCAGTACTTC. The rearrangement uses TRBV19 and TRBJ2-7; 7 bases are shared with TRBD2. Unmatched junction bases numbered 8, after V lost 3 bases and J lost 3 bases. The CDR3 has 15 amino acids. The germline gives CDR1 LNHDA, CDR2 SQIVND (reference sequence).

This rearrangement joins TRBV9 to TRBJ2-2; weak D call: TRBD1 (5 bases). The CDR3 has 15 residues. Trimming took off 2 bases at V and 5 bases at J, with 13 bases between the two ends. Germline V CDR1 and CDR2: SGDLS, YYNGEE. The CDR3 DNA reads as TGTGCCAGCAGCGTTTTCTGGCAGGGAACCGGGGAGCTGTTTTTT. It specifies CASSVFWQGTGELFF.

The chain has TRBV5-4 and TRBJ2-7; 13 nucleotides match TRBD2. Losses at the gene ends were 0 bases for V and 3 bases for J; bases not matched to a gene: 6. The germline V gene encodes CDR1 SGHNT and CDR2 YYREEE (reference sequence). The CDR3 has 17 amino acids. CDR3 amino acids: CASSLVRTSGRFYEQYF. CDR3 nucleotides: TGTGCCAGCAGCTTGGTTAGGACTAGCGGGAGATTCTACGAGCAGTACTTC.

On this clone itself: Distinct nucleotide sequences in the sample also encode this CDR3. As DNA, the CDR3 is TGCAGCGTTGGAGGATTGAGCGGATACACAGATACGCAGTATTTT. Amino acids: CSVGGLSGYTDTQYF. The chain links TRBV29-1 to TRBJ2-3, with a weak D call TRBD2 (5 bases). Deletions cut 4 bases from V and 2 bases from J, with 16 bases between. CDR3 size: 15 residues. Germline V gene lookup returns CDR1 SQVTM and CDR2 ANQGSEA.

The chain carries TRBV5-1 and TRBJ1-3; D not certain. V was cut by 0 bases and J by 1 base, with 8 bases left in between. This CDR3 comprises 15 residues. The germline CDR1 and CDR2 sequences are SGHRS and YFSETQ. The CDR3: CASSLGSGSGNTIYF. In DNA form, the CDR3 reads TGCGCCAGCAGCTTGGGGTCGGGGTCTGGAAACACCATATATTTT.

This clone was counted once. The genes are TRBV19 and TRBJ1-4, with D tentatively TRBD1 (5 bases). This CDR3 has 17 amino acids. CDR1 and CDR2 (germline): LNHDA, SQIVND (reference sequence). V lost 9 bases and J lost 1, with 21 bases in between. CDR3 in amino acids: CASTKRGGAGTNEKLFF. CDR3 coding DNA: TGTGCCAGCACCAAACGGGGAGGGGCCGGAACTAATGAAAAACTGTTTTTT.

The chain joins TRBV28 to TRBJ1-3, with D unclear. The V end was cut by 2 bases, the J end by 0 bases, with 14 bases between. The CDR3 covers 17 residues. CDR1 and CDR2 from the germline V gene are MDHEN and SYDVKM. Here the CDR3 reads CASSLGSGVPSGNTIYF. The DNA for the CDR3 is TGTGCCAGCAGTTTAGGATCCGGGGTACCCTCTGGAAACACCATATATTTT.

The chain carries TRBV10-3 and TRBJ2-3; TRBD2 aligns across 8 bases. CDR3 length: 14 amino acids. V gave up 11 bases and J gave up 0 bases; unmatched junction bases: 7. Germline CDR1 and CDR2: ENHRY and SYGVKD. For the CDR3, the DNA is TGTGCCGTTCGCGGGGGGCTGAGCACAGATACGCAGTATTTT. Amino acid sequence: CAVRGGLSTDTQYF.

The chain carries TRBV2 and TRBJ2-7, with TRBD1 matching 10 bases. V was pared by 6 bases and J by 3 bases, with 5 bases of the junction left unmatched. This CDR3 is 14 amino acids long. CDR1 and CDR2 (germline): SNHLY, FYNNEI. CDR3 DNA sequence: TGTGCCAGCAGGAGGGACAGGGGTCTCTACGAGCAGTACTTC. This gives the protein CASRRDRGLYEQYF.

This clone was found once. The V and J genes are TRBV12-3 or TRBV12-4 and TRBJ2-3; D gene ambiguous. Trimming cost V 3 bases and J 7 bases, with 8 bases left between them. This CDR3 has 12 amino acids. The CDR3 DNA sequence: TGTGCCAGCAGTTTTGGGCCTAATACGCAGTATTTT. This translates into CASSFGPNTQYF.

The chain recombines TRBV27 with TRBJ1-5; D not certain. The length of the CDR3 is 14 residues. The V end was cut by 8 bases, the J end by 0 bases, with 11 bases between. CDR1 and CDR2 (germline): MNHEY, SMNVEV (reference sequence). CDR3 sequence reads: CASSSTGSNQPQHF. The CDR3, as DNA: TGTGCCAGCTCCTCCACGGGTAGCAATCAGCCCCAGCATTTT.

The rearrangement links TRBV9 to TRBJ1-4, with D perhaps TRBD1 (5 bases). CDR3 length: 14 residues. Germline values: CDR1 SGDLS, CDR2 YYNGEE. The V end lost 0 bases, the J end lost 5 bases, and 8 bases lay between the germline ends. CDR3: CASSVEPGNEKLFF. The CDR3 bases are TGTGCCAGCAGCGTAGAACCAGGGAATGAAAAACTGTTTTTT. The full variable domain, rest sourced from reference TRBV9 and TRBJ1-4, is DSGVTQTPKHLITATGQRVTLRCSPRSGDLSVYWYQQSLDQGLQFLIQYYNGEERAKGNILERFSAQQFPDLHSELNLSSLELGDSALYFCASSVEPGNEKLFFGSGTQLSVL.

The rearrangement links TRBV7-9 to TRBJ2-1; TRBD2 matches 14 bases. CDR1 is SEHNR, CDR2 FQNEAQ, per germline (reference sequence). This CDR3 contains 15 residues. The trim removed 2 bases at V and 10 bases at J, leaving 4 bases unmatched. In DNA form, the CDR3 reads TGTGCCAGCAGCTTAAGACTAGCGGGAGGGGAAGAGCAGTTCTTC. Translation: CASSLRLAGGEEQFF.

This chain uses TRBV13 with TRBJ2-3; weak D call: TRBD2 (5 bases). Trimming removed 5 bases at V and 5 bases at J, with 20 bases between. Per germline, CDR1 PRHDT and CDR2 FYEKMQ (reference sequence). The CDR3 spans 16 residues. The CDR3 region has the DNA TGTGCCAGCAGCGTATTAACATCTTCTGGAGGAGATACGCAGTATTTT. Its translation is CASSVLTSSGGDTQYF.

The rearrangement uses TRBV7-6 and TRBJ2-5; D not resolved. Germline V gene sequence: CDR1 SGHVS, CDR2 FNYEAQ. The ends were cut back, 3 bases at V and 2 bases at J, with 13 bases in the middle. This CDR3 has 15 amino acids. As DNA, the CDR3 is TGTGCCAGCAGCTTCAACATCGGGTGGCAAGAGACCCAGTACTTC. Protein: CASSFNIGWQETQYF.

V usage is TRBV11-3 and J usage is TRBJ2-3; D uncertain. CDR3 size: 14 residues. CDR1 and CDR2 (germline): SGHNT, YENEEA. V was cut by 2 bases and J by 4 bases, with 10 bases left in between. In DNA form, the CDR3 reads TGTGCCAGCAGCTTATCTAGGAGCGCAGATACGCAGTATTTT. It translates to CASSLSRSADTQYF.

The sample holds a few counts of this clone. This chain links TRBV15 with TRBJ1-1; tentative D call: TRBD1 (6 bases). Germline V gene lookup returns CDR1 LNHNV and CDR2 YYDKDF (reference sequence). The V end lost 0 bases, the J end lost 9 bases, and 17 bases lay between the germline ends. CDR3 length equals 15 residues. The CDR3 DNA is TGTGCCACCAGCAGAGATCGAAACAGGGCCCGCCAAGCTTTCTTT. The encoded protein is CATSRDRNRARQAFF. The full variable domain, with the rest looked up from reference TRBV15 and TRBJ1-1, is DAMVIQNPRYQVTQFGKPVTLSCSQTLNHNVMYWYQQKSSQAPKLLFHYYDKDFNNEADTPDNFQSRRPNTSFCFLDIRSPGLGDTAMYLCATSRDRNRARQAFFGQGTRLTVV.

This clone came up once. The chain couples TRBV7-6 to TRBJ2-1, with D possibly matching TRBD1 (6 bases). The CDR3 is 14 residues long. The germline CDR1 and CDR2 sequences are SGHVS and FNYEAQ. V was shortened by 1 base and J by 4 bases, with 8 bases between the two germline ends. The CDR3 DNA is TGTGCCAGCAGCTTAGGGGGGCCATACAATGAGCAGTTCTTC. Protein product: CASSLGGPYNEQFF. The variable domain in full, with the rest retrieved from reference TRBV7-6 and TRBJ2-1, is GAGVSQSPRYKVTKRGQDVALRCDPISGHVSLYWYRQALGQGPEFLTYFNYEAQQDKSGLPNDRFSAERPEGSISTLTIQRTEQRDSAMYRCASSLGGPYNEQFFGPGTRLTVL.

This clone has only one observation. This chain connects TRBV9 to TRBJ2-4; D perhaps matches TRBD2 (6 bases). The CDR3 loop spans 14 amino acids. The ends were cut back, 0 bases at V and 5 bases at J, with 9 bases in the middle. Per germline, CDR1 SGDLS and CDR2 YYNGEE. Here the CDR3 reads CASSVASDQNIQYF. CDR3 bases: TGTGCCAGCAGCGTAGCTAGCGACCAAAACATTCAGTACTTC.

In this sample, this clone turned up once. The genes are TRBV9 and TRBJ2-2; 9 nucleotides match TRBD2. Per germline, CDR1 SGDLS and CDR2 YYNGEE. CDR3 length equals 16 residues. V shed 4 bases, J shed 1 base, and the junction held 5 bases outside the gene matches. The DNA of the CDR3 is TGTGCCAGCAGCCCTCGACTAGCGGTGAACACCGGGGAGCTGTTTTTT. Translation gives CASSPRLAVNTGELFF.